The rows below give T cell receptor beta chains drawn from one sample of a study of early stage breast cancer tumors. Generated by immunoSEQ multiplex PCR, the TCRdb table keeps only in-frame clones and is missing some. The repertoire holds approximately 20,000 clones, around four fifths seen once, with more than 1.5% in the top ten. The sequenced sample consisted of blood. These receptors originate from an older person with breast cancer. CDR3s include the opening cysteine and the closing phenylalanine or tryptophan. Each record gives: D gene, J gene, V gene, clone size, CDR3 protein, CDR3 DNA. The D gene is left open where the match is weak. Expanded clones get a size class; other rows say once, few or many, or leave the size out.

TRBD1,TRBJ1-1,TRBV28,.,CASRSGGGTEAFF,TGTGCCAGCAGATCAGGGGGCGGCACTGAAGCTTTCTTT
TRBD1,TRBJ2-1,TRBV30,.,CAWTPGGSGKNEQFF,TGTGCCTGGACCCCAGGGGGATCTGGGAAGAATGAGCAGTTCTTC
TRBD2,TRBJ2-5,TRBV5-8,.,CASSLGISGGPLETQYF,TGTGCCAGCAGCTTGGGGATTAGCGGGGGGCCCTTGGAGACCCAGTACTTC
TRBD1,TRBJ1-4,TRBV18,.,CASSQSTGAEEKLFF,TGTGCCAGCTCACAAAGTACAGGGGCGGAGGAAAAACTGTTTTTT
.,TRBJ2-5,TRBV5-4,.,CASSLRGGETQYF,TGTGCCAGCAGCTTACGGGGAGGCGAGACCCAGTACTTC
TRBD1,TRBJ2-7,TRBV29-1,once,CSVGQGLSYEQYF,TGCAGCGTAGGACAGGGGCTCTCCTACGAGCAGTACTTC
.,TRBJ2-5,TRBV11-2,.,CASSLRPQGYQKGETQYF,TGTGCCAGCAGCTTACGACCACAGGGTTATCAGAAGGGTGAGACCCAGTACTTC
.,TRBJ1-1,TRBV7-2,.,CASSFSQRTEAFF,TGTGCCAGCAGCTTCTCACAGCGGACTGAAGCTTTCTTT
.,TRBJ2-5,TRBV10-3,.,CAISDSDRQETQYF,TGTGCCATCAGTGACTCTGACAGGCAAGAGACCCAGTACTTC
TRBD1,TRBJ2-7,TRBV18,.,CASSRETGSEEQYF,TGTGCCAGCTCACGGGAGACAGGGTCAGAGGAGCAGTACTTC
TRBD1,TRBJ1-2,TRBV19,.,CASGAQGYYGYTF,TGTGCCAGTGGGGCACAGGGGTACTATGGCTACACCTTC
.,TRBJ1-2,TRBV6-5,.,CASSYRTEVFYGYTF,TGTGCCAGCAGTTACAGGACAGAGGTGTTTTATGGCTACACCTTC
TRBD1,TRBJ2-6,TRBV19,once,CASTRQPGQGSNVLTF,TGTGCCAGTACTAGACAGCCGGGACAGGGGTCCAACGTCCTGACTTTC
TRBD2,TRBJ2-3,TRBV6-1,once,CASGGGGVGTDTQYF,TGTGCCAGCGGGGGGGGAGGAGTAGGTACAGATACGCAGTATTTT
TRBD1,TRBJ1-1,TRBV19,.,CASSIGTGRSNTEAFF,TGTGCCAGTAGTATTGGGACAGGTAGGTCGAACACTGAAGCTTTCTTT
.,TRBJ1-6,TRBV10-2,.,CASSEVGENSPLHF,TGCGCCAGCAGTGAGGTCGGAGAGAATTCACCCCTCCACTTT
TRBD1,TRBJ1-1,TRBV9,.,CASSGDRGNTEAFF,TGTGCCAGCAGCGGAGACAGGGGGAACACTGAAGCTTTCTTT
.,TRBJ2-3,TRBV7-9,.,CASRSFFRDTQYF,TGTGCCAGCAGGTCCTTTTTTAGAGATACGCAGTATTTT
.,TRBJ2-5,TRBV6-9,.,CASSFEGGAETQYF,TGTGCCAGCAGTTTCGAGGGGGGGGCAGAGACCCAGTACTTC